This T cell receptor beta chain was found in a study of spatial heterogeneity in lung cancer. Study as a whole: The donor group consisted of under 95 patients who had untreated, early-stage non-small cell lung cancer.

TCRdb recomputed calls from the 5' RACE reads with MiXCR, one row per CDR3 protein. The repertoire holds under 20,000 distinct CDR3 sequences, 9% to 10% seen once, with just over 35% in the top ten. This sample's time point: blood at routine non-recurrence follow-up after resection. Whole RNA came from tumor, nontumor lung or frozen PBMC and was sequenced without being sorted. The CDR3 extends over 14 amino acids. Germline V gene data show CDR1 as LGHDT and CDR2 as YNNKEL (reference sequence). V shed 3 bases and J 4 bases; nucleotides not matched to a gene: 2. This clonotype turned up a few times. Sequenced material: PBMCs, taken at follow-up. The clonotype originates from a female donor with early-stage non-small cell lung cancer. The chain joins TRBV3-1 to TRBJ2-5; TRBD1 agrees at 10 bases. Here the CDR3 DNA reads TGTGCCAGCAGCCACTGGGACAGGGGAGAGACCCAGTACTTC. Its protein product is CASSHWDRGETQYF.